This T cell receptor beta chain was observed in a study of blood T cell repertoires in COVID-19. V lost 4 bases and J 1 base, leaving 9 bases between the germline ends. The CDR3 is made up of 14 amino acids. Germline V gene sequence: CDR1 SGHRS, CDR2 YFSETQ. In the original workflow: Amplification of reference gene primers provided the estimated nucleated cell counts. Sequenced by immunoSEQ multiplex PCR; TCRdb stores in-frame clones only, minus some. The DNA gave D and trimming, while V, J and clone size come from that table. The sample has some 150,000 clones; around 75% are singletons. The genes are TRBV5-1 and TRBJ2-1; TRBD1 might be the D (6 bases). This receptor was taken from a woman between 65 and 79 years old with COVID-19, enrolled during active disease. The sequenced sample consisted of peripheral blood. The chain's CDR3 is CASSAGQSYNEQFF. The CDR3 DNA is TGCGCCAGCAGCGCAGGACAGTCCTACAATGAGCAGTTCTTC.